This TCR beta chain comes out of a study of T cells in Graves' hyperthyroidism and ophthalmopathy. Study details: Peripheral blood was taken when the disease was first diagnosed, before any treatment began. Points from the study as a whole: The model foresaw ophthalmopathy a median roughly 6.6 months prior to onset. In the blood, most expanded thyroid clonotypes above 0.001 appeared as well.

Comments on this clonotype: Its cognate antigen is unknown.

On the basis of clinical symptoms, serum thyroxine and TRAb, thyroid ultrasound and orbital computed tomography, diagnoses were made. Authors of the study amplified TCR beta CDR3 regions from RNA transcripts. RT-PCR in the first round (using the HTBI primer set) targeted the TCR CDR3. TCRdb analysed the multiplex PCR reads with MiXCR anew, one entry per CDR3 protein. The sample holds about 640,000 distinct CDR3 sequences, less than 25% seen once. The CDR3 length is 14 residues. Germline CDR1 and CDR2: SGDLS and YYNGEE. Between the trimmed V and J ends, which lost 0 bases and 4 bases, there was a span of 8 bases.

The origin of this receptor is a man aged 25-45 years with Graves' ophthalmopathy. The J gene is TRBJ1-5, the V gene TRBV9, with no clear D. The material sequenced was blood. This CDR3 reads CASSVDEGNQPQHF. Here the CDR3 DNA reads TGTGCCAGCAGCGTAGACGAAGGGAATCAGCCCCAGCATTTT.